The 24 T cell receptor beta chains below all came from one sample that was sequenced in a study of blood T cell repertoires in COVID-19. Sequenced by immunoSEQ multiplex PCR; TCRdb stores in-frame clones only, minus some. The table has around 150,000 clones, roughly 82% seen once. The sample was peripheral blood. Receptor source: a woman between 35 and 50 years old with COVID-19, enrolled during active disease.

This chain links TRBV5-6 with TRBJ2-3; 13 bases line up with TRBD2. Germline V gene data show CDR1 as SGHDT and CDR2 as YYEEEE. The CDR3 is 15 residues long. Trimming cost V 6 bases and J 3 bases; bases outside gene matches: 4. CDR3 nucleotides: TGTGCCAGCAACCCGGGACTAGCGGGAACAGATACGCAGTATTTT. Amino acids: CASNPGLAGTDTQYF. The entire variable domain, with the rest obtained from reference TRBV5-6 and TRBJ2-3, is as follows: DAGVTQSPTHLIKTRGQQVTLRCSPKSGHDTVSWYQQALGQGPQFIFQYYEEEERQRGNFPDRFSGHQFPNYSSELNVNALLLGDSALYLCASNPGLAGTDTQYFGPGTRLTVL.

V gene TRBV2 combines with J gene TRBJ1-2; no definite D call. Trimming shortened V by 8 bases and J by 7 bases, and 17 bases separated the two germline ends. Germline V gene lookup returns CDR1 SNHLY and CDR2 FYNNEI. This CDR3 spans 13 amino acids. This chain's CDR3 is CASPRIAMSGYTF. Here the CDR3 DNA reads TGTGCCAGCCCGAGGATAGCTATGAGTGGCTACACCTTC.

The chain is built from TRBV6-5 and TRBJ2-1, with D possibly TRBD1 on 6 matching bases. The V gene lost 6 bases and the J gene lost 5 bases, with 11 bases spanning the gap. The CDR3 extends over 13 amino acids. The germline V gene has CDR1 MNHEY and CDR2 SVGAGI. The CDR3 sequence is CASRWGPNNEQFF. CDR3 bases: TGTGCCAGCAGATGGGGGCCCAACAATGAGCAGTTCTTC.

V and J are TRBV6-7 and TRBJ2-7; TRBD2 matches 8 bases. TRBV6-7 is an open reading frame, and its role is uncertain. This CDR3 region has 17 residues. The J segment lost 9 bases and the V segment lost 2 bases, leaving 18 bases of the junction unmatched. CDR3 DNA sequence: TGTGCCAGCAGTTACCGCCCCCTAAATAGCGGGGATTGCGGGCAGTACGTC. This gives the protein CASSYRPLNSGDCGQYV.

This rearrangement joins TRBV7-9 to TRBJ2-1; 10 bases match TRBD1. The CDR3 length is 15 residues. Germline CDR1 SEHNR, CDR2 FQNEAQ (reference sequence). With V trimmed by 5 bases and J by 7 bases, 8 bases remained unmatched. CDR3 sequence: CASSPGTGAVNEQFF. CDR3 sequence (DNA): TGTGCCAGCAGCCCGGGGACAGGGGCGGTTAATGAGCAGTTCTTC.

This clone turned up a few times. This chain's CDR3 is CASSSRGQGHGYTF. The CDR3 DNA is TGTGCCAGCAGTTCCCGGGGACAGGGACATGGCTACACCTTC. This chain joins TRBV2 and TRBJ1-2; 9 bases map to TRBD1. This CDR3 region has 14 residues. Germline V gene sequence: CDR1 SNHLY, CDR2 FYNNEI. The junction had 7 bases not matched to a gene; V was cut back by 5 bases and J by 6 bases.

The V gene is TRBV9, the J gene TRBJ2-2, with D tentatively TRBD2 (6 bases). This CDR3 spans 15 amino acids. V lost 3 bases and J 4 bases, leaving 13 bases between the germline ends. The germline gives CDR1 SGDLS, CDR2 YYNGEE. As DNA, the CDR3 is TGTGCCAGCAGCGGCTGGGGACTGCGCACCGGGGAGCTGTTTTTT. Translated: CASSGWGLRTGELFF.

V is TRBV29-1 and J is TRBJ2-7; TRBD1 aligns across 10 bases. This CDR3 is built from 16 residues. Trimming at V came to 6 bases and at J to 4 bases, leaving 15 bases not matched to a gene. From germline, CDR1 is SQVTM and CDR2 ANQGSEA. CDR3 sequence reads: CSVVTSLGQGPYEQYF. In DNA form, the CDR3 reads TGCAGCGTGGTTACTTCTTTGGGACAGGGGCCATACGAGCAGTACTTC.

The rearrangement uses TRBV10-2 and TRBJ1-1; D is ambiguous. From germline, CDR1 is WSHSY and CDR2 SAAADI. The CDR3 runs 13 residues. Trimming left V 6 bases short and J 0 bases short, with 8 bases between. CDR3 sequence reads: CASRRGMNTEAFF. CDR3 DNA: TGCGCCAGCAGGCGGGGAATGAACACTGAAGCTTTCTTT.

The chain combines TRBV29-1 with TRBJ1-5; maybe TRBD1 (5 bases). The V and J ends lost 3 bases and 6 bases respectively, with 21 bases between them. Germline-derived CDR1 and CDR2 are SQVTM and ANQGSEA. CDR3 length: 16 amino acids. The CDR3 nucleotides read TGCAGCGTTGAGGGCAGGGTAAGGAGGGCGGCTCAGCCCCAGCATTTT. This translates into CSVEGRVRRAAQPQHF.

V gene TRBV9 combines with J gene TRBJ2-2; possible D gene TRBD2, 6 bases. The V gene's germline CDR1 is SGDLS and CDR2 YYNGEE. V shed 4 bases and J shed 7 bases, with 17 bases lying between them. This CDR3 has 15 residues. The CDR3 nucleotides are TGTGCCAGCAGCTCAGGAGGGGCCCCCAGCGGGGAGCTGTTTTTT. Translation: CASSSGGAPSGELFF.

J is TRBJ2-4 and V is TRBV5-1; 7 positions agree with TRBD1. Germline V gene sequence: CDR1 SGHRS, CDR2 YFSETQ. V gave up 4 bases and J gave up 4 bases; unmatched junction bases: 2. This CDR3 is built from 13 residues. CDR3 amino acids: CASSKGQKNIQYF. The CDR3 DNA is TGCGCCAGCAGCAAGGGACAGAAAAACATTCAGTACTTC.

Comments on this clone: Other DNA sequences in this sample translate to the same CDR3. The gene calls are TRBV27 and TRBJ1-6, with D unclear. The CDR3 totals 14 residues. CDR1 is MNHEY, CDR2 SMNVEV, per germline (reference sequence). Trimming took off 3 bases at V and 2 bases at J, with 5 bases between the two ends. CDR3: CASSLSTYNSPLHF. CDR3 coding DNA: TGTGCCAGCAGTTTGTCAACCTATAATTCACCCCTCCACTTT.

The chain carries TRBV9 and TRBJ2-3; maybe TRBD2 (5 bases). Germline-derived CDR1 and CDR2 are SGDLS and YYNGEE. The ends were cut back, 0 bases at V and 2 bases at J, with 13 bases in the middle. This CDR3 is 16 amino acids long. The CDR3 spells CASSVGRLANTDTQYF. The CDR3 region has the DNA TGTGCCAGCAGCGTAGGTCGGCTAGCAAACACAGATACGCAGTATTTT.

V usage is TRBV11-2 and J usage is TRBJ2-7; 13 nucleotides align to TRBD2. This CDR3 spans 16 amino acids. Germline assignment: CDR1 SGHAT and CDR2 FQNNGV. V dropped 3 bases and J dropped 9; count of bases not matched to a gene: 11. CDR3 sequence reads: CASSFVSGLAGEAQYF. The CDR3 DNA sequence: TGTGCCAGCAGCTTCGTCAGTGGACTAGCGGGAGAGGCGCAGTACTTC.

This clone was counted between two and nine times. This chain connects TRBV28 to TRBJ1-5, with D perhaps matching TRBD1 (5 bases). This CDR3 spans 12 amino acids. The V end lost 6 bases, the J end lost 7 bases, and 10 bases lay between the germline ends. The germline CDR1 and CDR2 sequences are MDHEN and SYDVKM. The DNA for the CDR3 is TGTGCCAGCAGCGCTGGGGGGCAGCCCCAGCATTTT. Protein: CASSAGGQPQHF.

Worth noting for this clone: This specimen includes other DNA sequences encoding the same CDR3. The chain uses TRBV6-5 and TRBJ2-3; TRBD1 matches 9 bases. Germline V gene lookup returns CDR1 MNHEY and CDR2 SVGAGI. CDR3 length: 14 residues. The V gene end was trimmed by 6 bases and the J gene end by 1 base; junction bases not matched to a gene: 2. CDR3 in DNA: TGTGCCAGCAGACGGACAGGGGGCACAGATACGCAGTATTTT. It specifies CASRRTGGTDTQYF.

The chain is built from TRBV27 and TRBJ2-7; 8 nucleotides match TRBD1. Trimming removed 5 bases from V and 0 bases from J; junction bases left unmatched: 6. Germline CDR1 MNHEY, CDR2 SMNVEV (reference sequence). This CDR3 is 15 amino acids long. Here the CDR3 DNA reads TGTGCCAGCAGTGAGACAGGGGCAAGCTCCTACGAGCAGTACGTC. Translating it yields CASSETGASSYEQYV.

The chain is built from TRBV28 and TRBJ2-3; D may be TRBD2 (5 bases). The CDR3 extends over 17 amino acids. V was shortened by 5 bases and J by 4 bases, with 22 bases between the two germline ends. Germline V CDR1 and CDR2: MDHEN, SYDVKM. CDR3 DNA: TGTGCCAGCAGTGGATATACCGGGAACAGTAGGTCAGATACGCAGTATTTT. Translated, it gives CASSGYTGNSRSDTQYF.

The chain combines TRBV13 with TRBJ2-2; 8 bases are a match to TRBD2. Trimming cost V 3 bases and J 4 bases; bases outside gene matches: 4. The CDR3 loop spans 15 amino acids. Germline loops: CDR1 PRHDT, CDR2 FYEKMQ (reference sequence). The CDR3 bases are TGTGCCAGCAGCTTTGGCGGGAGGATCACCGGGGAGCTGTTTTTT. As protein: CASSFGGRITGELFF. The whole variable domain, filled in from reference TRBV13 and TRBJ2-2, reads AAGVIQSPRHLIKEKRETATLKCYPIPRHDTVYWYQQGPGQDPQFLISFYEKMQSDKGSIPDRFSAQQFSDYHSELNMSSLELGDSALYFCASSFGGRITGELFFGEGSRLTVL.

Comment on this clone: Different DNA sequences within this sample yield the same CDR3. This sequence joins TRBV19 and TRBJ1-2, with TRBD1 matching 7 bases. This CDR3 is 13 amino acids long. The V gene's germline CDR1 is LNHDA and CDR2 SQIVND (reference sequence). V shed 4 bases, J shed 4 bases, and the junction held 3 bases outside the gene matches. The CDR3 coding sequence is TGTGCCAGTAGTACGGACAGGCGCTATGGCTACACCTTC. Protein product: CASSTDRRYGYTF. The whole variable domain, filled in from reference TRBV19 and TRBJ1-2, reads DGGITQSPKYLFRKEGQNVTLSCEQNLNHDAMYWYRQDPGQGLRLIYYSQIVNDFQKGDIAEGYSVSREKKESFPLTVTSAQKNPTAFYLCASSTDRRYGYTFGSGTRLTVV.

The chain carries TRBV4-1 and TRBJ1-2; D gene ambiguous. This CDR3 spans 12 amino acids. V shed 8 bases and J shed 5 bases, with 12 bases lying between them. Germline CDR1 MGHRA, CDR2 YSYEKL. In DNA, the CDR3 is TGCGCCAGCGAAGAGGTCCGGTATGGCTACACCTTC. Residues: CASEEVRYGYTF.

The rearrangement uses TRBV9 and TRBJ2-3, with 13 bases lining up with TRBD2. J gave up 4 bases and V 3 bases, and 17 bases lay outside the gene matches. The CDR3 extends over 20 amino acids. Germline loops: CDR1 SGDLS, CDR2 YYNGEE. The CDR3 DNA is TGTGCCAGCAGCGCCGGAACTAGCGGGAGGGCGACGGGGCCCCCAGATACGCAGTATTTT. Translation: CASSAGTSGRATGPPDTQYF.

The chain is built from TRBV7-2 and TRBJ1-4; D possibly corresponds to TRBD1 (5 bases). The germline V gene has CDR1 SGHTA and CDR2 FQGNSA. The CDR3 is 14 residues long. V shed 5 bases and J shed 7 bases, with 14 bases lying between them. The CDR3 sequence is CASSLRQGGEKLFF. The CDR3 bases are TGTGCCAGCAGCCTAAGGCAGGGTGGTGAAAAACTGTTTTTT.